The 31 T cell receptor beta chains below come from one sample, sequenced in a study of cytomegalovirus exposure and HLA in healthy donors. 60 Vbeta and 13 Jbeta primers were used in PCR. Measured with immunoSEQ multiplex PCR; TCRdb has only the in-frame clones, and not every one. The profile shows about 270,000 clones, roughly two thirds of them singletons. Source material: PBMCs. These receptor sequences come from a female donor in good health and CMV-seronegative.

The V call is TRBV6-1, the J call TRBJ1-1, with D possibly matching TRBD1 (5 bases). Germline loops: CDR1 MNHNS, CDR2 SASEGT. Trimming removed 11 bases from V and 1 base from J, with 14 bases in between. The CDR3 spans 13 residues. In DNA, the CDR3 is TGTGCCGGATGGACACCTAAGAACACTGAAGCTTTCTTT. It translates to CAGWTPKNTEAFF.

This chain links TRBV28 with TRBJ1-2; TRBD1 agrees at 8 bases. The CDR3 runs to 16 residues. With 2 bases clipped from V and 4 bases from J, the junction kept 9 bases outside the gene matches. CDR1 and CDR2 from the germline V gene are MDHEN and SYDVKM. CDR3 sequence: CASSLGTGQGAYGYTF. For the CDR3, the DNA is TGTGCCAGCAGTTTAGGCACTGGACAGGGTGCCTATGGCTACACCTTC.

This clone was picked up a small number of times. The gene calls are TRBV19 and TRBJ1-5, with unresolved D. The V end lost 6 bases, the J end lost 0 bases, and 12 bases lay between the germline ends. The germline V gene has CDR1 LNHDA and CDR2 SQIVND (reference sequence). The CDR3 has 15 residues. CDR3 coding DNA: TGTGCCAGTAGCAGATTGGGAGATAGCAATCAGCCCCAGCATTTT. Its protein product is CASSRLGDSNQPQHF.

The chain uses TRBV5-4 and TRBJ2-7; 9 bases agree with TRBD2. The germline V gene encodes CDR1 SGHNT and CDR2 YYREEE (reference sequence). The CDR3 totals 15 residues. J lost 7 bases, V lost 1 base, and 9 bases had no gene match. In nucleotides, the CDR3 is TGTGCCAGCAGCTTGTTGACTAGCGGACCTGGGGAGCAGTACTTC. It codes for CASSLLTSGPGEQYF.

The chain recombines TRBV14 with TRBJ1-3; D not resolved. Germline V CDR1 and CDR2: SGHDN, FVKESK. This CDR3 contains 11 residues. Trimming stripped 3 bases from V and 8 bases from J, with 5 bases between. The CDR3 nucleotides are TGTGCCAGCAGCCACGCGGACACCATATATTTT. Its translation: CASSHADTIYF.

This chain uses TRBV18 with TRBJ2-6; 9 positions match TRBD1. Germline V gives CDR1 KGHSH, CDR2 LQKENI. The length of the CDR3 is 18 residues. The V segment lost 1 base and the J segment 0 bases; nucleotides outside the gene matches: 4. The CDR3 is CASSPQWTGASGANVLTF. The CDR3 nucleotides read TGTGCCAGCTCACCACAATGGACAGGGGCCTCTGGGGCCAACGTCCTGACTTTC.

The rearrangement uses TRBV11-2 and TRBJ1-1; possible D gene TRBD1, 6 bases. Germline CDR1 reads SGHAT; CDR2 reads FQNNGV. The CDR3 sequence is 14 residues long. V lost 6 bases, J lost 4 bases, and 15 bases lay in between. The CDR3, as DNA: TGTGCCAGCAGTCACTATACAGGGCCCACTGAAGCTTTCTTT. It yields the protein CASSHYTGPTEAFF.

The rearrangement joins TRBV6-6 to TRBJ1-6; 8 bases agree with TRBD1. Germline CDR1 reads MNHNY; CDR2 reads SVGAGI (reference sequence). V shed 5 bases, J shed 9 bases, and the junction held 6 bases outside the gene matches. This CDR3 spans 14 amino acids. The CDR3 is CASSDGQGASPLHF. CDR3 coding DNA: TGTGCCAGCAGTGACGGGCAGGGGGCTTCACCCCTCCACTTT.

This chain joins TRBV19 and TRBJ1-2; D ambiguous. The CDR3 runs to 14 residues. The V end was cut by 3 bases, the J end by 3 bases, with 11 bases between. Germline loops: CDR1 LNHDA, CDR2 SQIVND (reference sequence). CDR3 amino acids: CASSMAVSYYGYTF. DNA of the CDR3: TGTGCCAGTAGTATGGCGGTTTCCTACTATGGCTACACCTTC.

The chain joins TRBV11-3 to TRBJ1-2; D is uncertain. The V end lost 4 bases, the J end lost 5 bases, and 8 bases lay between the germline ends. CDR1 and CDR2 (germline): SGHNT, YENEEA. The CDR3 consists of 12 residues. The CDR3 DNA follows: TGTGCCAGCAGCTCATCCGGGTATGGCTACACCTTC. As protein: CASSSSGYGYTF.

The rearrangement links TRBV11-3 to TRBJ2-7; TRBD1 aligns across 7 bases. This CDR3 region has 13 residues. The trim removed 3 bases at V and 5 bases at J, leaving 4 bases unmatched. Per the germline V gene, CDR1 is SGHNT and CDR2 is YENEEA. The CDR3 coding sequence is TGTGCCAGCAGCTTGGGTACAGGGGACGAGCAGTACTTC. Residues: CASSLGTGDEQYF.

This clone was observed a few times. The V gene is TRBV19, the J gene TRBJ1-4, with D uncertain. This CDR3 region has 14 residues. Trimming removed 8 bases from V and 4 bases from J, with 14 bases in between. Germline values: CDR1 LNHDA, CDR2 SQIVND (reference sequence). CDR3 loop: CASRRVLNNEKLFF. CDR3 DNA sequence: TGTGCCAGTCGGAGGGTCCTCAATAATGAAAAACTGTTTTTT.

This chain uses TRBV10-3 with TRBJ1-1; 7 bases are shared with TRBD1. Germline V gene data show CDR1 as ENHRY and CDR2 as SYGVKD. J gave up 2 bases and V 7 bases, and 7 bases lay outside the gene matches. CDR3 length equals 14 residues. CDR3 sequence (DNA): TGTGCCATCAACAGCCGGGACAGTAACACTGAAGCTTTCTTT. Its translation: CAINSRDSNTEAFF.

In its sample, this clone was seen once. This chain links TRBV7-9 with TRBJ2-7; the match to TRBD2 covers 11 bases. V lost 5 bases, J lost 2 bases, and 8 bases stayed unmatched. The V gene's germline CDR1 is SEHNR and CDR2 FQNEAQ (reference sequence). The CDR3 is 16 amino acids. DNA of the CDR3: TGTGCCAGCAGCAGAGGACTAGCGGGCCAGGCCTACGAGCAGTACTTC. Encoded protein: CASSRGLAGQAYEQYF.

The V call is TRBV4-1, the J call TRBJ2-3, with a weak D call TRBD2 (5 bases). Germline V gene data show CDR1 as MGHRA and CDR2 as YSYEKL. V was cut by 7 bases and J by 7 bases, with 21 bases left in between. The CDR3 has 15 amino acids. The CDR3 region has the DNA TGCGCCAGCAAATTGGCGGGTAGAGATGGTAATACGCAGTATTTT. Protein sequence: CASKLAGRDGNTQYF.

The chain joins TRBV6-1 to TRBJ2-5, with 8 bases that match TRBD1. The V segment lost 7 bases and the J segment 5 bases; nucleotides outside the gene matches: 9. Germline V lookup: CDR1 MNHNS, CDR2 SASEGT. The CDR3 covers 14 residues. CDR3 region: CASTSGQAGETQYF. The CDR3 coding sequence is TGTGCCAGCACCTCGGGACAGGCGGGGGAGACCCAGTACTTC.

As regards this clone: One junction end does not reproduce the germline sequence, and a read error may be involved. The CDR3 DNA reads as TGTTCCAGCAGCTGGACAGGGGCTGAAGCTTTCTTT. Amino acid sequence: CSSSWTGAEAFF. The chain is built from TRBV7-9 and TRBJ1-1; the match to TRBD1 covers 9 bases. Per the germline V gene, CDR1 is SEHNR and CDR2 is FQNEAQ (reference sequence). The CDR3 is 12 residues long.

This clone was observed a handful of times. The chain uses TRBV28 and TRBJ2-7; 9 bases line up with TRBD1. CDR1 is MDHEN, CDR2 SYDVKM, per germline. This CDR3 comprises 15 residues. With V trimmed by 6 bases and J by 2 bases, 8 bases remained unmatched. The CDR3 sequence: CASRHRGRGTYEQYF. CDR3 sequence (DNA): TGTGCCAGCAGACACAGGGGGCGCGGGACCTACGAGCAGTACTTC.

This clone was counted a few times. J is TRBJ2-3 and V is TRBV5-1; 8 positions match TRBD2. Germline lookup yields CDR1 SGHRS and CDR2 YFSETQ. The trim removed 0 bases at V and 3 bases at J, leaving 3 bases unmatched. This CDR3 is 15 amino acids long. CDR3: CASSLGPGGTDTQYF. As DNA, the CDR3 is TGCGCCAGCAGCTTGGGGCCGGGGGGGACAGATACGCAGTATTTT.

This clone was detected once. CDR3 protein: CASSLVGLALISTDTQYF. The CDR3 DNA follows: TGTGCCAGCAGCTTAGTCGGACTAGCGTTAATTAGCACAGATACGCAGTATTTT. This sequence joins TRBV11-2 and TRBJ2-3; 9 bases align to TRBD2. Germline-derived CDR1 and CDR2 are SGHAT and FQNNGV. J gave up 0 bases and V 1 base, and 8 bases lay outside the gene matches. The CDR3 sequence is 18 residues long.

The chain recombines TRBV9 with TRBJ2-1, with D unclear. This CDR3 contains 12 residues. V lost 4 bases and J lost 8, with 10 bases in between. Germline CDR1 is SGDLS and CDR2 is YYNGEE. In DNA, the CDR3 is TGTGCCAGCAGCCCTTTAGTGGATGAGCAGTTCTTC. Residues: CASSPLVDEQFF.

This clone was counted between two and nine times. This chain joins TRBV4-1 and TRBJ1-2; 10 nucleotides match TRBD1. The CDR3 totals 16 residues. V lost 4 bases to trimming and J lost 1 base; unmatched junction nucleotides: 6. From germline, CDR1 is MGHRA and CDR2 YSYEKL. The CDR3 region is CASSPGQGSGNYGYTF. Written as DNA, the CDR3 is TGCGCCAGCAGCCCGGGACAGGGGAGCGGTAACTATGGCTACACCTTC.

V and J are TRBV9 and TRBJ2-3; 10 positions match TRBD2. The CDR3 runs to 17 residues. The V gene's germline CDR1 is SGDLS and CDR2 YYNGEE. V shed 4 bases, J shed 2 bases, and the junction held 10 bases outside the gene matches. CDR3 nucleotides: TGTGCCAGCAGCACACCGGCTAGCGGGAGAAACACAGATACGCAGTATTTT. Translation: CASSTPASGRNTDTQYF.

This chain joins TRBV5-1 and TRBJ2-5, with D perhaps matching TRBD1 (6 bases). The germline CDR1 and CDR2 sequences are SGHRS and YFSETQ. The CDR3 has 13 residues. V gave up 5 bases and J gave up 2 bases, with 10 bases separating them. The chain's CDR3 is CASSMTGQETQYF. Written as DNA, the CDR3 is TGCGCCAGCAGTATGACAGGTCAAGAGACCCAGTACTTC.

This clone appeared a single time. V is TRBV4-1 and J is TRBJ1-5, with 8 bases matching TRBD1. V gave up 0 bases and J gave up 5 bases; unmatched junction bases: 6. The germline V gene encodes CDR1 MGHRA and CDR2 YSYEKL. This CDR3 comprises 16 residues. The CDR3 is CASSQDGNRGDQPQHF. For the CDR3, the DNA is TGCGCCAGCAGCCAAGATGGAAACAGGGGGGATCAGCCCCAGCATTTT.

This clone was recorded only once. CDR3 in DNA: TGTGCCAGCAGCATGGGACTAGCGGGGCCTTACGAGCAGTACTTC. It yields the protein CASSMGLAGPYEQYF. This chain connects TRBV7-2 to TRBJ2-7; 13 bases fit TRBD2. Germline CDR1 SGHTA, CDR2 FQGNSA. This CDR3 region has 15 residues. J was trimmed by 4 bases and V by 5 bases; bases with no gene match: 5.

The CDR3 bases are TGTGCCGGAGGACTAGCGGAGACCCAGTACTTC. Encoded protein: CAGGLAETQYF. The chain links TRBV2 to TRBJ2-5; TRBD2 matches 9 bases. Losses at the gene ends were 11 bases for V and 5 bases for J; bases not matched to a gene: 3. CDR1 is SNHLY and CDR2 is FYNNEI in the germline V gene. The length of the CDR3 is 11 residues. Full variable domain (rest looked up from reference TRBV2 and TRBJ2-5): EPEVTQTPSHQVTQMGQEVILRCVPISNHLYFYWYRQILGQKVEFLVSFYNNEISEKSEIFDDQFSVERPDGSNFTLKIRSTKLEDSAMYFCAGGLAETQYFGPGTRLLVL.

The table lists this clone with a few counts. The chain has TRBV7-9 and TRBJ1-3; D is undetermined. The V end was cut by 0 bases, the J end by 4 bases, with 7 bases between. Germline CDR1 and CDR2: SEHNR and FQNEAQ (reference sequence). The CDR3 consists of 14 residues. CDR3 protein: CASSLAREGNTIYF. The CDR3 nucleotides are TGTGCCAGCAGCTTAGCGCGTGAGGGAAACACCATATATTTT.

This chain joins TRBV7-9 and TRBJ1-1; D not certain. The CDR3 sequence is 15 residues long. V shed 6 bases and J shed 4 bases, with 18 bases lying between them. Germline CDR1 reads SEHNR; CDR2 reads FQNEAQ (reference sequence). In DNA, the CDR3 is TGTGCCAGCAGTTCAGGAACCCGTGGTATCACTGAAGCTTTCTTT. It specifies CASSSGTRGITEAFF. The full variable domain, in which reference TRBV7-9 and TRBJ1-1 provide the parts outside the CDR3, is DTGVSQNPRHKITKRGQNVTFRCDPISEHNRLYWYRQTLGQGPEFLTYFQNEAQLEKSRLLSDRFSAERPKGSFSTLEIQRTEQGDSAMYLCASSSGTRGITEAFFGQGTRLTVV.

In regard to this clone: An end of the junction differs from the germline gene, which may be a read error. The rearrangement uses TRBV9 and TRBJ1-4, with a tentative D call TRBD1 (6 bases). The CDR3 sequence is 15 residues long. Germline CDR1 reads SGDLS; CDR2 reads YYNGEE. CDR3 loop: CASSNRDTRNEQLFF. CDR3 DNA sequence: TGTGCCAGCAGCAACCGGGACACACGTAATGAACAACTGTTTTTT. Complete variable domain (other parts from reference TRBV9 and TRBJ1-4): DSGVTQTPKHLITATGQRVTLRCSPRSGDLSVYWYQQSLDQGLQFLIQYYNGEERAKGNILERFSAQQFPDLHSELNLSSLELGDSALYFCASSNRDTRNEQLFFGSGTQLSVL.

The CDR3 coding sequence is TGTGCCAGCAGTTCCACAGAGGGGGCCGATGGCTACACCTTC. Amino acids: CASSSTEGADGYTF. V is TRBV6-5 and J is TRBJ1-2, with TRBD1 matching 7 bases. CDR3 length: 14 amino acids. CDR1 is MNHEY and CDR2 is SVGAGI in the germline V gene. J was trimmed by 6 bases and V by 4 bases; bases with no gene match: 8.